The present entry profiles one TCR beta chain with its context. This clonotype was picked up many times. This clone's antigen is unknown. Per-base qualities were not stored, and no clone one base away is much larger. The source of the sample is a study of Graves' ophthalmopathy and Graves' hyperthyroidism (dated by TCRdb to 2017 to 2018). Looking at the study overall: Peripheral blood samples were taken at the time of initial diagnosis, before any treatment was given. TCR beta repertoire signatures were used to distinguish Graves' ophthalmopathy from Graves' hyperthyroidism and to predict progression to ophthalmopathy. In total, 135 blood samples were TCR-sequenced: some 43 ophthalmopathy, 75 hyperthyroidism and roughly 17 hyperthyroidism-to-ophthalmopathy patients. To explore V-J signatures distinguishing ophthalmopathy from hyperthyroidism, a discovery set of about a hundred patients (about 44 ophthalmopathy, 57 stable hyperthyroidism) was enrolled. For independent validation, a separate cohort was made up of about 18 hyperthyroidism patients plus 17 patients who later progressed from hyperthyroidism to ophthalmopathy. In roughly 6 hyperthyroidism patients, T-cell repertoires of thyroid tissue and blood were compared. Once sampling was done, hyperthyroidism patients were given methimazole at a starting dose of 30 mg daily, while ophthalmopathy patients were given high-dose intravenous methylprednisolone. Overall study outcomes, separate from this receptor: In validation, the model predicted ophthalmopathy progression with about 70% sensitivity and approximately 72% specificity; some twelve predicted patients were CT-confirmed with GO in a median of approximately six months. The 13-signature model separated ophthalmopathy from stable hyperthyroidism with over 85% sensitivity and approximately 81% specificity in cross-validation, and 80%/75% in the test set. Among expanded thyroid clonotypes with frequency above 0.001, most also showed up in blood, which suggests that blood repertoires may reflect the thyroid immune response. Sample size was not predetermined statistically, and investigators were not blinded to group allocation.

For repertoire sequencing, the TCR beta CDR3 regions were amplified from RNA transcripts. A first-round RT-PCR used HTBI primers with the Qiagen OneStep RT-PCR kit, followed by a second-round multiplex PCR, size selection and purification. Libraries were sequenced on an Illumina HiSeq2000 using paired-end 100 bp reads. In the paper's pipeline: SOAPnuke was used for read processing, and reads with adapters, uncalled bases, a mean Phred below 15, or no exact constant-primer or identifier match were discarded. High-quality paired reads were merged with COPE v1.2.5. Unique nucleotide sequences were defined as clonotypes and aligned to IMGT TRB V, D and J references using MiTCR v1.1. The analysis was limited to V-J combinations with a frequency above 0.0001, which together covered approximately 99% of the repertoires. For each V-J combination, a TCR clonal expansion and chaos score was defined as the ratio of F50 clonal expansion to chaos observed in the TCRdist matrix. Welch's t-statistics and random forest were used to reduce features to 13 V-J combinations, which were fed into a naive Bayes classifier. Thyroid-blood repertoire similarity was quantified with the Morisita-Horn index. TCRdb reran the public reads through fastp at Q25 and MiXCR, keeping productive beta chains. Entries are consolidated by CDR3 protein sequence, retaining the most common genes and DNA. Here the V and J calls rest on TCRdb's processing, not on the authors' analysis. The sample profile shows 600,000 to 950,000 distinct CDR3 sequences; roughly 41% of them were found once. Of the sample, 40% to 45% is held by the ten largest clones.

V is trimmed back by 6 bases and J by 8 bases, and the junction contains 8 bases that no gene match accounts for. The cysteine opens and the phenylalanine closes a CDR3 of 15 amino acids. CDR3 DNA only is kept here, 45 bases in frame from base 1. The CDR1 and CDR2 encoded by the germline V gene are SGHTA and FQGNSA. Ophthalmopathy patients were characterized by moderately to severely active disease, a Clinical Activity Score of at least 3, a NOSPECS grade of at least 4, and a disease duration under 3 months. Patients with other autoimmune diseases, uncontrolled infections, pregnancy or lactation were excluded from the study. Clinical symptoms, serum thyroxine, TRAb, thyroid ultrasound and orbital computed tomography were used for diagnosis. Ficoll-Paque density gradient centrifugation was used to isolate PBMCs from 8.5 to 10 ml of fresh peripheral blood. Total RNA was extracted with Trizol reagent and quality-checked on an Agilent 2100 Bioanalyzer.

The sequence is built from TRBV7-2 and TRBJ1-4; TRBD1 matches 11 bases in the middle. The TCR sequence derives from an adult man with Graves' ophthalmopathy. The sample comprised peripheral blood. The CDR3 sequence is CASSPTGQGGEKLFF. The sequenced DNA: TGTGCCAGCAGTCCGACGGGACAGGGGGGAGAAAAACTGTTTTTT.